This TCR beta chain was retrieved from a study of sequential checkpoint blockade in melanoma. The treatment was: randomized to nivolumab then ipilimumab (arm A) or the reverse (arm B). Profiled with immunoSEQ multiplex PCR; TCRdb holds only in-frame clones, not every one. Of several thousand clones listed, around 25% were seen once; the top ten hold 8.6%. This clone is medium-sized by share. With 6 bases removed from V and 4 bases from J, the gap between germline ends came to 12 bases. CDR3 size: 13 residues. In germline, CDR1 is MDHEN, CDR2 SYDVKM. Material: tumor tissue (inferred from file names), obtained from a patient given nivolumab and ipilimumab in sequence. This sequence was found in a human donor with melanoma. V usage is TRBV28 and J usage is TRBJ1-2; D is possibly TRBD1 (5 bases). The CDR3 coding sequence is TGTGCCAGCAGCCTAACAGGTAGCTATGGCTACACCTTC. Its translation: CASSLTGSYGYTF.